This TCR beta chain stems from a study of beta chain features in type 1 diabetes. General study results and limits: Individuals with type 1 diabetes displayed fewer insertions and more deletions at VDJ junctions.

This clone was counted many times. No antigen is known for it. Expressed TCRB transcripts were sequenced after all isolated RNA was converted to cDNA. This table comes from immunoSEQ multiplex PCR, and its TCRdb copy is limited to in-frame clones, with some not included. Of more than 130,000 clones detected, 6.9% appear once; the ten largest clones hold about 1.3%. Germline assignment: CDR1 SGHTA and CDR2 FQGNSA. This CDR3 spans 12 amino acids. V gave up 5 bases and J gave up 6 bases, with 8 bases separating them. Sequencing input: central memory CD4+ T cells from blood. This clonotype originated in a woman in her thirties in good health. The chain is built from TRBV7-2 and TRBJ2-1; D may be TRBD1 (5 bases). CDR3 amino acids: CASSLRVNEQFF. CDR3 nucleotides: TGTGCCAGCAGCCTCAGGGTCAATGAGCAGTTCTTC.